The rows below give T cell receptor beta chains drawn from one sample of a study of human T cells and chemical hapten exposure. TCRdb recomputed calls from the RACE reads with MiXCR, one row per CDR3 protein. The table includes about 42,000 distinct CDR3 sequences, 8.5% to 10% detected once. The starting material was whole blood, obtained in connection with sensitization to the hapten diphenylcyclopropenone (DPC). Source of these receptors: a woman between 25 and 40 years old with alopecia areata. Some clones in this sample may be carry-over from other donors' samples. CDR3s include the opening cysteine and the closing phenylalanine or tryptophan. Fields, in order: clone size, V gene, J gene, D gene, CDR3 protein, CDR3 DNA. D genes are given only for firm matches. Size is omitted from some rows. Given values are once, few, many or a class for expanded clones.

clone_size: many
v_call: TRBV7-8
j_call: TRBJ1-1
d_call: NA
cdr3_aa: CASSFSGGANTEAFF
cdr3_nt: TGTGCCAGCAGCTTTTCCGGGGGCGCGAACACTGAAGCTTTCTTT

clone_size: few
v_call: TRBV7-2
j_call: TRBJ2-1
d_call: TRBD1
cdr3_aa: CASSGRGRVYNEQFF
cdr3_nt: TGTGCCAGCAGCGGCAGGGGGCGCGTTTACAATGAGCAGTTCTTC

clone_size: few
v_call: TRBV9
j_call: TRBJ2-1
d_call: TRBD2
cdr3_aa: CASSVSSGGASEQFF
cdr3_nt: TGTGCCAGCAGCGTGAGTAGCGGGGGGGCTAGTGAGCAGTTCTTC

clone_size: many
v_call: TRBV7-7
j_call: TRBJ2-5
d_call: NA
cdr3_aa: CASSSTGRQETQYF
cdr3_nt: TGTGCTAGCAGCTCGACAGGGAGGCAGGAGACCCAGTACTTC

clone_size: few
v_call: TRBV10-2
j_call: TRBJ2-5
d_call: NA
cdr3_aa: CASMGQQETQYF
cdr3_nt: TGCGCCAGCATGGGTCAGCAAGAGACCCAGTACTTC

clone_size: NA
v_call: TRBV5-5
j_call: TRBJ2-3
d_call: NA
cdr3_aa: CASSLTAASDTQYF
cdr3_nt: TGTGCCAGCAGCTTGACCGCCGCGTCAGATACGCAGTATTTT

clone_size: NA
v_call: TRBV28
j_call: TRBJ1-2
d_call: NA
cdr3_aa: CASSHLVGGSYGYTF
cdr3_nt: TGTGCCAGCAGTCATCTGGTAGGGGGTTCCTATGGCTACACCTTC

clone_size: NA
v_call: TRBV2
j_call: TRBJ1-1
d_call: NA
cdr3_aa: CASSAQAYTEAFF
cdr3_nt: TGTGCCAGCAGCGCTCAGGCGTACACTGAAGCTTTCTTT

clone_size: NA
v_call: TRBV6-5
j_call: TRBJ2-7
d_call: TRBD1
cdr3_aa: CASSYSGQTYEQYF
cdr3_nt: TGTGCCAGCAGTTACTCGGGACAGACCTACGAGCAGTACTTC

clone_size: few
v_call: TRBV6-2/TRBV6-3
j_call: TRBJ2-7
d_call: NA
cdr3_aa: CASSYSYSFYEQYF
cdr3_nt: TGTGCCAGCAGTTACTCGTACAGCTTCTACGAGCAGTACTTC

clone_size: NA
v_call: TRBV20-1
j_call: TRBJ1-5
d_call: TRBD1
cdr3_aa: CSASESGGAQPQHF
cdr3_nt: TGCAGTGCTAGTGAATCAGGGGGGGCGCAGCCCCAGCATTTT

clone_size: NA
v_call: TRBV7-2
j_call: TRBJ2-3
d_call: TRBD2
cdr3_aa: CASSLLSSGGLSDTQYF
cdr3_nt: TGTGCCAGCAGCTTACTTTCTAGCGGGGGGCTTTCAGATACGCAGTATTTT

clone_size: many
v_call: TRBV14
j_call: TRBJ1-1
d_call: NA
cdr3_aa: CASSDKMNTEAFF
cdr3_nt: TGTGCCAGCAGTGACAAGATGAACACTGAAGCTTTCTTT

clone_size: few
v_call: TRBV7-2
j_call: TRBJ1-3
d_call: TRBD1
cdr3_aa: CASSLAMTGGRNTIYF
cdr3_nt: TGTGCCAGCAGCTTAGCGATGACAGGGGGAAGAAACACCATATATTTT

clone_size: many
v_call: TRBV6-2/TRBV6-3
j_call: TRBJ2-3
d_call: NA
cdr3_aa: CASTPTVVQGTQYF
cdr3_nt: TGTGCCAGCACCCCGACAGTAGTCCAGGGTACGCAGTATTTT

clone_size: NA
v_call: TRBV7-9
j_call: TRBJ2-3
d_call: NA
cdr3_aa: CASSLPEGQGPSTDTQYF
cdr3_nt: TGTGCCAGCAGCTTACCCGAGGGGCAGGGGCCTAGCACAGATACGCAGTATTTT

clone_size: many
v_call: TRBV10-3
j_call: TRBJ2-3
d_call: NA
cdr3_aa: CAISEKTGTDTQYF
cdr3_nt: TGTGCCATCAGTGAGAAAACAGGAACAGATACGCAGTATTTT

clone_size: few
v_call: TRBV5-1
j_call: TRBJ1-1
d_call: NA
cdr3_aa: CASSPEGQETEAFF
cdr3_nt: TGCGCCAGCAGCCCGGAAGGGCAGGAGACTGAAGCTTTCTTT